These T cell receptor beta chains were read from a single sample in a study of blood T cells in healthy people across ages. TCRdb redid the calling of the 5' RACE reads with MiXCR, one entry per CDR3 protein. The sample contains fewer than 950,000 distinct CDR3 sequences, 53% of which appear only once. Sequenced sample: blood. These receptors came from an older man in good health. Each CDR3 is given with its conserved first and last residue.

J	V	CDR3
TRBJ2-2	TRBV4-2	CASSQVRLSGTGELFF
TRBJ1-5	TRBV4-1	CASSQVPGGWNQPQHF
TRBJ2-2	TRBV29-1	CSAGQARVGGLFF
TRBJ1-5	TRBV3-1	CASSQVGQPQHF
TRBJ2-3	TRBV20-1	CSARKLAGEKDTQYF
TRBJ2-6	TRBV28	CASSPPVGSSGANVLTF
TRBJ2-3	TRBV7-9	CASSFPVPTGTQYF
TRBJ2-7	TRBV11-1	CASSQGRANFYEQYF
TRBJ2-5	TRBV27	CASSLSGPRETQYF
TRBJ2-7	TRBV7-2	CASSSSFIANSYEQYF
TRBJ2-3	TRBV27	CASRQRAVDTQYF
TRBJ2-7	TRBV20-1	CSARGQIQYEQYF
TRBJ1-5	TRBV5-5	CASSPTVLNQPQHF
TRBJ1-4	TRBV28	CASSVPGGNEKLFF
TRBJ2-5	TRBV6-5	CASRKTGPETQYF
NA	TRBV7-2	CASSFRSGTGFRDEQYF
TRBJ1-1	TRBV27	CASSLSGRGKGEAFF
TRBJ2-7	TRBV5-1	CASSRRGEHSYGQYF
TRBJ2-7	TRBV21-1	CASSPGPGQRAEPYEQYF
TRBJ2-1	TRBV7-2	CASSSDVRGLAWINEQFF
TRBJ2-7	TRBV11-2	CASSRLSRDYEQYF
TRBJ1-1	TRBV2	CASRLQIEAFF
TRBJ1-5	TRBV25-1	CASSGHREGNQPQHF
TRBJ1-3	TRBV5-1	CASSHGSSGNTIYF
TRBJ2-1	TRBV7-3	CASSLMSDTNNEQFF
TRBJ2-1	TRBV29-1	CSVFTSSYNEQFF
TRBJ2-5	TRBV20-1	CSATLGGRGISQETQYF
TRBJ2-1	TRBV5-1	CASSLAGQGARGEQFF
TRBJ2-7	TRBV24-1	CATSDYAASGTSEQYF
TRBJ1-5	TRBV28	CASSSKTGERPRQPQHF
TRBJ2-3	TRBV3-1	CASSQQGAQLDTQYF
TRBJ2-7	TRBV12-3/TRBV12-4	CASSPPGVRSYEQYF
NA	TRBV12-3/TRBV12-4	CASSLKRSGTQYF
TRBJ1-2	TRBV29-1	CSVVGVTPPRERDFKGYTF
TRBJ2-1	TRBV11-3	CASSLLLAGKVGEQFF
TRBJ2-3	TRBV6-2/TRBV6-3	CASTSEAGQGVGSRPTDTQYF
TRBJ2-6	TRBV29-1	CSVGVQGANVLTF
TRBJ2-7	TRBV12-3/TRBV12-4	CASLGDSRTYEQYF
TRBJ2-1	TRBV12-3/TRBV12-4	CASSATGRKNNEQFF
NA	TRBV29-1	CSVRVSGSRQDEQYF
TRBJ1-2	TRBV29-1	CSERGDRNGYTF
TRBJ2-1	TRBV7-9	CASSLTLLQTSGKNNEQFF
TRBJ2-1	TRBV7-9	CASSLVEGEQFF